Each of the 12 T cell receptor beta chains below was sequenced from the same sample in a study of shared clonotypes between healthy human individuals. Positive CCR7 selection of CD45RO-negative cells yielded the naive CD8 cells, and terminally differentiated effector memory CD45RA+ cells were excluded. TCRdb's table, derived via immunoSEQ multiplex PCR, lists solely in-frame clones and lacks some. The sample shows 2 million to 2.5 million clones, about 95% of them seen only once. Sequencing was performed on naive CD8+ T cells sorted from blood. These receptors came from a young man in good health.

The rearrangement uses TRBV5-6 and TRBJ1-5; TRBD1 is a possible D gene (5 bases). Germline assignment: CDR1 SGHDT and CDR2 YYEEEE. The CDR3 contains 16 residues. V shed 0 bases and J shed 5 bases, with 15 bases lying between them. The DNA of the CDR3 is TGTGCCAGCAGCTTGGGGGGACTCTTGCCCCATCAGCCCCAGCATTTT. Residues: CASSLGGLLPHQPQHF.

V gene TRBV7-9 combines with J gene TRBJ1-6; D gene unclear. V gave up 5 bases and J gave up 7 bases, with 6 bases separating them. Germline loops: CDR1 SEHNR, CDR2 FQNEAQ (reference sequence). The CDR3 loop spans 12 amino acids. The CDR3 nucleotides read TGTGCCAGCAGCAAACAGAATTCACCCCTCCACTTT. It specifies CASSKQNSPLHF. Based on the CDR3 plus reference TRBV7-9 and TRBJ1-6, the full variable domain is DTGVSQNPRHKITKRGQNVTFRCDPISEHNRLYWYRQTLGQGPEFLTYFQNEAQLEKSRLLSDRFSAERPKGSFSTLEIQRTEQGDSAMYLCASSKQNSPLHFGNGTRLTVT.

This chain links TRBV10-1 with TRBJ2-3; tentatively, D is TRBD2 (7 bases). V was trimmed by 3 bases and J by 2 bases, leaving 12 bases between them. The CDR3 loop spans 15 amino acids. From germline, CDR1 is WNHNN and CDR2 SYGVQD (reference sequence). CDR3 amino acids: CASSEGGAVTDTQYF. Written as DNA, the CDR3 is TGCGCCAGCAGTGAAGGGGGGGCCGTCACAGATACGCAGTATTTT.

In its sample, this clone was seen a few times. This sequence joins TRBV5-1 and TRBJ2-7; the D gene is possibly TRBD1 (5 bases). Germline V gene sequence: CDR1 SGHRS, CDR2 YFSETQ. The CDR3 runs to 15 residues. Trimming took off 4 bases at V and 0 bases at J, with 14 bases between the two ends. The CDR3 DNA sequence: TGCGCCAGCAGCGGGGCGGCGGTTAGCTCCTACGAGCAGTACTTC. This translates into CASSGAAVSSYEQYF.

This clone has only one observation. The chain carries TRBV5-4 and TRBJ2-1, with D possibly matching TRBD2 (5 bases). The CDR3 consists of 14 residues. Trimming cost V 3 bases and J 10 bases, with 17 bases left between them. Germline loops: CDR1 SGHNT, CDR2 YYREEE (reference sequence). CDR3 sequence reads: CASSSITGFPEQFF. CDR3 coding DNA: TGTGCCAGCAGCTCAATAACGGGATTCCCAGAGCAGTTCTTC.

DNA for the CDR3: TGTGCCAGCAGCCAAGACTCCCTGCCTTGGTCACCCCTCCACTTT. Protein: CASSQDSLPWSPLHF. The V call is TRBV14, the J call TRBJ1-6, with D unclear. The V end was cut by 0 bases, the J end by 10 bases, with 13 bases between. This CDR3 has 15 residues. The V gene's germline CDR1 is SGHDN and CDR2 FVKESK.

This rearrangement joins TRBV13 to TRBJ1-2, with D possibly TRBD1 on 5 matching bases. V dropped 5 bases and J dropped 3 bases, with 7 bases sitting between them. The CDR3 is made up of 12 amino acids. Germline CDR1 is PRHDT and CDR2 is FYEKMQ (reference sequence). The CDR3 loop is CASSGAYYGYTF. The DNA for the CDR3 is TGTGCCAGCAGCGGGGCCTACTATGGCTACACCTTC.

This clone appeared once. This rearrangement joins TRBV29-1 to TRBJ2-7; D remains unclear. The germline V gene encodes CDR1 SQVTM and CDR2 ANQGSEA. The CDR3 has 13 residues. Trimming removed 3 bases from V and 3 bases from J, with 12 bases in between. The DNA of the CDR3 is TGCAGCGTTGAGGCAGTAGACCGCTACGAGCAGTACTTC. Its translation: CSVEAVDRYEQYF.

This chain joins TRBV27 and TRBJ2-1; D tentatively fits TRBD1 or TRBD2 (6 bases each). The germline V gene encodes CDR1 MNHEY and CDR2 SMNVEV (reference sequence). This CDR3 contains 16 residues. V lost 5 bases and J lost 8, with 22 bases in between. The CDR3, as DNA: TGTGCCAGCAGTCATTTTTGGGACACGGGGGCGGATGAGCAGTTCTTC. It specifies CASSHFWDTGADEQFF.

For the CDR3, the DNA is TGTGCCAGCAGCGCCGGGGTTGAAGCTTTCTTT. Amino acid sequence: CASSAGVEAFF. V and J are TRBV5-4 and TRBJ1-1; D gene unclear. CDR1 and CDR2 from the germline V gene are SGHNT and YYREEE (reference sequence). Trimming removed 4 bases from V and 7 bases from J, with 8 bases in between. This CDR3 is built from 11 residues.

The chain uses TRBV7-8 and TRBJ2-3; the match to TRBD2 covers 9 bases. V lost 6 bases, J lost 5 bases, and 12 bases stayed unmatched. The CDR3 extends over 16 amino acids. Germline CDR1 SGHVS, CDR2 FQNEAQ. The CDR3 is CASSVIGGRVGDTQYF. Here the CDR3 DNA reads TGTGCCAGCAGTGTCATAGGCGGGAGGGTTGGAGATACGCAGTATTTT.

This sequence joins TRBV19 and TRBJ2-2; no clear D gene. Germline values: CDR1 LNHDA, CDR2 SQIVND (reference sequence). Trimming cost V 2 bases and J 0 bases, with 13 bases left between them. CDR3 size: 17 residues. CDR3 in amino acids: CASSIKKYSSNTGELFF. CDR3 DNA sequence: TGTGCCAGTAGTATAAAGAAGTATTCCTCGAACACCGGGGAGCTGTTTTTT.